The 5 T cell receptor beta chains below were found in one sample sequenced in a study of blood T cell repertoires in COVID-19. Clones were sequenced by immunoSEQ multiplex PCR, and TCRdb holds only the in-frame ones, with some missing. The repertoire consists of a few hundred thousand clones, with under 90% occurring once and the leading ten covering around 4.1%. Sample: PBMCs or T cells enriched from blood (not recorded which). All receptors derive from a man in his thirties or forties with acute COVID-19.

This chain uses TRBV5-1 with TRBJ2-5; TRBD1 agrees at 8 bases. The CDR3 is 13 residues long. V lost 3 bases to trimming and J lost 5 bases; unmatched junction nucleotides: 3. Per germline, CDR1 SGHRS and CDR2 YFSETQ. The CDR3 bases are TGCGCCAGCAGCTCGTCAGGGGGCGAGACCCAGTACTTC. Translating it yields CASSSSGGETQYF.

The rearrangement links TRBV5-1 to TRBJ2-3, with D perhaps TRBD1 (6 bases). The length of the CDR3 is 15 residues. Germline loops: CDR1 SGHRS, CDR2 YFSETQ. V was pared by 2 bases and J by 1 base, with 11 bases between. CDR3 coding DNA: TGCGCCAGCAGCTTCGGCAGGGGTTGCACAGATACGCAGTATTTT. The encoded protein is CASSFGRGCTDTQYF.

V and J are TRBV5-4 and TRBJ2-5; no clear D gene. The ends were cut back, 4 bases at V and 2 bases at J, with 15 bases in the middle. The CDR3 totals 15 residues. Germline V lookup: CDR1 SGHNT, CDR2 YYREEE (reference sequence). The CDR3 DNA follows: TGTGCCAGCAGCATTAAAATAGAAACTCAAGAGACCCAGTACTTC. Translated: CASSIKIETQETQYF.

This chain connects TRBV5-6 to TRBJ2-7; D is possibly TRBD2 (6 bases). Germline V gene lookup returns CDR1 SGHDT and CDR2 YYEEEE. The V and J ends lost 4 bases and 11 bases respectively, with 19 bases between them. This CDR3 spans 13 amino acids. The CDR3 loop is CASSPGRGSLKYV. CDR3 in DNA: TGTGCCAGCAGCCCCGGACGGGGGTCTCTAAAGTACGTC.

The chain uses TRBV7-9 and TRBJ1-5; 9 nucleotides agree with TRBD1. V was pared by 4 bases and J by 6 bases, with 7 bases of the junction left unmatched. This CDR3 spans 15 amino acids. Germline V gene lookup returns CDR1 SEHNR and CDR2 FQNEAQ (reference sequence). CDR3 sequence: CASSSTGGQGQPQHF. The CDR3, as DNA: TGTGCCAGCAGCTCCACAGGGGGCCAAGGTCAGCCCCAGCATTTT.